A selection of T cell receptor beta chains follows, all from one sample in a study of identical twins. TCRdb fed the 5' RACE reads into MiXCR, producing one record per CDR3 protein. Among over 500,000 distinct CDR3 sequences, 22% were seen once, and the ten largest hold under 0.95%. These same records also appear under a second study, on T cells expressing NK-cell markers.

The sample taken for sequencing was CD4+ T cells sorted from blood. Receptors were obtained from a young woman in good health. The CDR3 runs from the conserved cysteine through the conserved F or W. The order of the fields is D gene, J gene, V gene, CDR3 length, clone size, CDR3 DNA, CDR3 protein. The D gene is left open where the match is weak. Size is stated for part of the rows, as once, few or many counts, or as a class when the clone is expanded.

TRBD2,TRBJ2-1,TRBV20-1,14,few,TGCAGAGTCGGCGGGAGGAGCTCCTACAATGAGCAGTTCTTC,CRVGGRSSYNEQFF
.,TRBJ1-2,TRBV4-3,13,few,TGCGCCAGCAGCCAAGATTGGGTATATGGCTACACCTTC,CASSQDWVYGYTF
TRBD2,TRBJ2-3,TRBV15,13,.,TGTGCCACCACGAGCGGGAGGGCAGATACGCAGTATTTT,CATTSGRADTQYF
.,TRBJ1-1,TRBV12-3/TRBV12-4,14,.,TGTGCCAGCAGTTTAGGGGCGATCGGCACTGAAGCTTTCTTT,CASSLGAIGTEAFF
.,TRBJ2-3,TRBV7-2,15,few,TGTGCCAGCAGCTTATGGCGGGGCCTCACAGATACGCAGTATTTT,CASSLWRGLTDTQYF
TRBD2,TRBJ2-1,TRBV7-2,16,few,TGTGCCAGCAGCTTCTCGGCGGGAGAGCTTAACAATGAGCAGTTCTTC,CASSFSAGELNNEQFF
TRBD2,TRBJ2-1,TRBV6-2/TRBV6-3,14,.,TGTGCCAGCAGTTTGGGGACTAGAGGTGGTGAGCAGTTCTTC,CASSLGTRGGEQFF
.,TRBJ1-4,TRBV5-1,14,few,TGCGCCAGCAGCAAAGGCCAGGGGTCTGAAAAACTGTTTTTT,CASSKGQGSEKLFF
TRBD1,TRBJ2-7,TRBV20-1,14,.,TGCAGTGCTAGCGACAGGGGGTCGACCTACGAGCAGTACTTC,CSASDRGSTYEQYF
.,TRBJ2-2,TRBV6-6,13,.,TGTGCCAGCAGTACGTCCTTGGCCGGGGAGCTGTTTTTT,CASSTSLAGELFF
TRBD2,TRBJ2-1,TRBV6-1,16,.,TGTGCCAGCAGCCGTAGCGGGGTGCCCTCCTACAATGAGCAGTTCTTC,CASSRSGVPSYNEQFF
.,TRBJ2-1,TRBV5-1,15,.,TGCGCCAGCAGCTTGGGTAGTAACACCTACAATGAGCAGTTCTTC,CASSLGSNTYNEQFF
.,TRBJ2-1,TRBV7-9,16,few,TGTGCCAGCAGCTTAGCGGGGGGGGCCTCCTACAATGAGCAGTTCTTC,CASSLAGGASYNEQFF
TRBD2,TRBJ2-5,TRBV20-1,22,.,TGCAGTGCTAGAGGGTATTCGTCGATTAGGGCTAGCGGAATCTTCAACCAAGAGACCCAGTACTTC,CSARGYSSIRASGIFNQETQYF
.,TRBJ1-1,TRBV7-9,13,many,TGTGCCAGCAGTAGTCAGGGTGGCACTGAAGCTTTCTTT,CASSSQGGTEAFF
TRBD1,TRBJ2-2,TRBV6-1,15,.,TGTGCCAGCAGAGCCGGGACAGGGGACACCGGGGAGCTGTTTTTT,CASRAGTGDTGELFF
.,TRBJ2-2,TRBV7-2,14,.,TGTGCCAGCAGCTTTTACAGGTCAACCGGGGAGCTGTTTTTT,CASSFYRSTGELFF
TRBD1,TRBJ1-5,TRBV6-2/TRBV6-3,15,.,TGTGCCAGCAGTTACGTGGACAGGCTAAATCAGCCCCAGCATTTT,CASSYVDRLNQPQHF
TRBD2,TRBJ2-1,TRBV5-1,16,many,TGTGCCAGCAGCCTAGGACTAGCGGGGATCTACAATGAGCAGTTCTTC,CASSLGLAGIYNEQFF
.,TRBJ1-1,TRBV7-2,12,.,TGTGCCAGCAGCGGTCTTAACACTGAAGCTTTCTTT,CASSGLNTEAFF
.,TRBJ1-3,TRBV7-2,14,.,TGTGCCAGCAGCCCCCAGAGCTCTGGAAACACCATATATTTT,CASSPQSSGNTIYF
TRBD1,TRBJ1-1,TRBV6-1,11,few,TGTGCCAGCAGAAACAGGGGACAAGCTTTCTTT,CASRNRGQAFF